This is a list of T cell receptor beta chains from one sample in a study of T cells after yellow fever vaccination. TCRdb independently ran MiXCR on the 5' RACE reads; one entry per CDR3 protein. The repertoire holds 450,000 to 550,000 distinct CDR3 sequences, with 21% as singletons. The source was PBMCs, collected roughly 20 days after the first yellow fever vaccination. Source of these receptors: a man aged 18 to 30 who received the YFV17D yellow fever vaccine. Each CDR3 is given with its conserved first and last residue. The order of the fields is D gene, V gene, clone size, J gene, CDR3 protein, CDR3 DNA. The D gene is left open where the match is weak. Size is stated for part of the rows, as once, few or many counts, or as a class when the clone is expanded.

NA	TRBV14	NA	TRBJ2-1	CASSQEVGSSYNEQFF	TGTGCCAGCAGCCAAGAGGTAGGGAGCTCCTACAATGAGCAGTTCTTC
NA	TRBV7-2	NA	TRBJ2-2	CASSHMLTGELFF	TGTGCCAGCAGTCATATGTTGACCGGGGAGCTGTTTTTT
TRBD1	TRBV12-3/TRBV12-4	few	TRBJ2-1	CASSSPTGTTGQFF	TGTGCCAGCAGTTCTCCGACAGGGACGACCGGGCAGTTCTTC
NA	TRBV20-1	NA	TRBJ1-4	CSAGTSGVGSEKLFF	TGCAGTGCTGGGACGTCAGGGGTCGGTTCTGAAAAACTGTTTTTT
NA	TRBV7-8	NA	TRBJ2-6	CASSSRGFPGANVLTF	TGTGCCAGCAGCTCAAGAGGGTTCCCCGGGGCCAACGTCCTGACTTTC
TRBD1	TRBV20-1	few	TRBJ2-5	CSARRDRGQETQYF	TGCAGTGCACGCCGGGACAGGGGGCAGGAGACCCAGTACTTC
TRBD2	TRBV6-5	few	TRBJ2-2	CASSTSGGRYTGELFF	TGTGCCAGCAGTACTAGCGGGGGTCGTTACACCGGGGAGCTGTTTTTT
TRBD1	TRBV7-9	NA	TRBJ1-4	CASSFDRGNEKLFF	TGTGCCAGCAGCTTTGACAGGGGAAATGAAAAACTGTTTTTT
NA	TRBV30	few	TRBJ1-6	CAWSTRAPLHF	TGTGCCTGGAGTACCAGGGCACCCCTCCACTTT
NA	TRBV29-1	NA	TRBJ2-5	CSVGDRETQYF	TGCAGCGTTGGGGACCGCGAGACCCAGTACTTC
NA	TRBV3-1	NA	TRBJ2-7	CASCTRDGTVYEQYF	TGTGCCAGCTGCACCCGAGACGGGACGGTCTACGAGCAGTACTTC
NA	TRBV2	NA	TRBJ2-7	CASRGRIPRPQYF	TGTGCCAGCAGGGGGCGGATCCCTAGGCCGCAGTACTTC
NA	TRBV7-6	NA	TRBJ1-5	CASSLGSGIRNQPQHF	TGTGCCAGCAGCTTAGGGTCCGGCATCCGCAATCAGCCCCAGCATTTT
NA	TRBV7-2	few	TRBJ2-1	CASNTDGYNEQFF	TGTGCCAGCAACACCGACGGTTACAATGAGCAGTTCTTC
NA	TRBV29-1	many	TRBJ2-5	CSVAQLVGTQYF	TGCAGCGTTGCCCAGTTGGTCGGGACCCAGTACTTC
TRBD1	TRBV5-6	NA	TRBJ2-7	CASSLGDREYF	TGTGCCAGCAGCTTGGGCGACAGGGAGTACTTC
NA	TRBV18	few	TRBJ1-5	CASSPLRGNQPQHF	TGTGCCAGCTCACCACTCCGAGGGAATCAGCCCCAGCATTTT
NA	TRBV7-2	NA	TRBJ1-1	CASSFFRVGDTEAFF	TGTGCCAGCAGCTTTTTCCGGGTCGGCGACACTGAAGCTTTCTTT
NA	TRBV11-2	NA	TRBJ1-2	CASRGTGLYGYTF	TGTGCCAGCAGAGGCACAGGCTTATATGGCTACACCTTC
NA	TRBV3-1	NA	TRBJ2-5	CASSQVLKETQYF	TGTGCCAGCAGCCAAGTACTAAAAGAGACCCAGTACTTC
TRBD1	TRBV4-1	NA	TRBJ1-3	CASSLSPQGDTGNTIYF	TGCGCCAGCAGCCTATCCCCCCAGGGGGATACTGGAAACACCATATATTTT
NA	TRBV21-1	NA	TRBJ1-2	CASSESAYGYTF	TGTGCCAGCTCGGAAAGTGCATATGGCTACACCTTC
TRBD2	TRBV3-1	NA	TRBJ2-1	CASSQDGLAGRNEQFF	TGTGCCAGCAGCCAAGATGGACTAGCGGGGCGCAATGAGCAGTTCTTC
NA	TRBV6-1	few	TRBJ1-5	CASTPSDSNQPQHF	TGTGCCAGCACTCCGAGCGACAGCAATCAGCCCCAGCATTTT
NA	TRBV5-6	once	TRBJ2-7	CASGPGHHEQYF	TGTGCCAGCGGCCCCGGGCACCACGAGCAGTACTTC
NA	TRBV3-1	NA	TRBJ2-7	CASNGGEYEQYF	TGTGCCAGTAACGGGGGAGAGTACGAGCAGTACTTC
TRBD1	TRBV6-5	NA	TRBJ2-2	CASNRGQGNTGELFF	TGTGCCAGCAATCGGGGACAGGGGAACACCGGGGAGCTGTTTTTT
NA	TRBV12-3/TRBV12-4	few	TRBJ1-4	CASHRDSNEKLFF	TGTGCCAGTCACAGGGATTCTAATGAAAAACTGTTTTTT
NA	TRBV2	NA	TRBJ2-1	CASTLAGDEQFF	TGTGCCAGCACCCTGGCAGGGGATGAGCAGTTCTTC
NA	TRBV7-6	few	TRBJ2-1	CASSLEINFSYNEQFF	TGTGCCAGCAGCTTAGAGATCAACTTCTCCTACAATGAGCAGTTCTTC
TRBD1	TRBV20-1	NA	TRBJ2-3	CSARQGGSDTQSF	TGCAGTGCAAGACAGGGGGGATCAGATACGCAGTCTTTT
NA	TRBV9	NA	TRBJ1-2	CASSVATSPYGYTF	TGTGCCAGCAGCGTAGCTACGAGTCCCTATGGCTACACCTTC
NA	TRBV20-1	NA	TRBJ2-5	CSAKDQGRVETQYF	TGCAGTGCTAAGGATCAGGGAAGGGTTGAGACCCAGTACTTC
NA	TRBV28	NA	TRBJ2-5	CASRQVQETQYF	TGTGCCAGCAGGCAGGTCCAAGAGACCCAGTACTTC
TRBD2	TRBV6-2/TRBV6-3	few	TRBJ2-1	CASSYWSSGVSYNEQFF	TGTGCCAGCAGTTACTGGTCTAGCGGGGTTTCCTACAATGAGCAGTTCTTC
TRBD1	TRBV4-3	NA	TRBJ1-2	CASSQLTGDYGYTF	TGCGCCAGCAGCCAACTTACAGGGGACTATGGCTACACCTTC